These 2 T cell receptor beta chains share one sample of origin, sequenced in a study of T cell responses to AZD1222 COVID-19 vaccine. Repertoires were generated with immunoSEQ multiplex PCR, while TCRdb's copy carries only in-frame clones and drops some. The table has 150,000 to 200,000 clones, around 86% seen once. The sequenced sample was peripheral blood, obtained on day 0 of MenACWY control vaccination. Receptors originate from an adult in good health.

The chain employs TRBV5-1 and TRBJ2-3; the match to TRBD2 covers 12 bases. CDR1 and CDR2 from the germline V gene are SGHRS and YFSETQ. The CDR3 extends over 16 amino acids. Losses at the gene ends were 4 bases for V and 4 bases for J; bases not matched to a gene: 7. This chain's CDR3 is CASSPRTSGVSDTQYF. The CDR3 DNA reads TGCGCCAGCAGCCCCCGGACTAGCGGGGTGTCAGATACGCAGTATTTT.

This clone has only one observation. V gene TRBV5-1 combines with J gene TRBJ1-1; the match to TRBD1 covers 8 bases. The CDR3 runs 16 residues. J was trimmed by 2 bases and V by 4 bases; bases with no gene match: 10. Germline V CDR1 and CDR2: SGHRS, YFSETQ. The CDR3: CASSLRRTGINTEAFF. CDR3 nucleotides: TGCGCCAGCAGCCTACGACGGACAGGGATAAACACTGAAGCTTTCTTT.